This entry lists 30 T cell receptor beta chains sequenced from one sample in a study of blood T cell repertoires in COVID-19. Generated by immunoSEQ multiplex PCR, the TCRdb table keeps only in-frame clones and is missing some. The profile shows around 290,000 clones, roughly 90% of them singletons. The sequencing sample was made of PBMCs or T cells enriched from blood (not recorded which). These receptors originate from a woman younger than 45 who had recovered from COVID-19.

The chain employs TRBV5-1 and TRBJ2-1; TRBD1 is a possible D gene (6 bases). V lost 4 bases, J lost 2 bases, and 13 bases lay in between. CDR1 is SGHRS and CDR2 is YFSETQ in the germline V gene. The CDR3 length is 15 residues. CDR3 in amino acids: CASSRTEIPYNEQFF. CDR3 nucleotide sequence: TGCGCCAGCAGCAGGACAGAGATTCCCTACAATGAGCAGTTCTTC.

The V and J genes are TRBV18 and TRBJ1-1, with a possible D match to TRBD1 (6 bases). The germline V gene has CDR1 KGHSH and CDR2 LQKENI. CDR3 length: 15 residues. V was shortened by 3 bases and J by 1 base, with 12 bases between the two germline ends. This CDR3 is CASSPTGIGNTEAFF. The CDR3 DNA reads as TGTGCCAGCTCACCCACAGGGATCGGGAACACTGAAGCTTTCTTT. The full variable domain, in which reference TRBV18 and TRBJ1-1 provide the parts outside the CDR3, is NAGVMQNPRHLVRRRGQEARLRCSPMKGHSHVYWYRQLPEEGLKFMVYLQKENIIDESGMPKERFSAEFPKEGPSILRIQQVVRGDSAAYFCASSPTGIGNTEAFFGQGTRLTVV.

This clone was recorded only once. The chain couples TRBV7-8 to TRBJ2-5; 7 bases match TRBD1. V shed 4 bases and J 1 base; nucleotides not matched to a gene: 6. Germline V gene lookup returns CDR1 SGHVS and CDR2 FQNEAQ. This CDR3 is built from 15 residues. This CDR3 is CASSSLDRVQETQYF. CDR3 DNA: TGTGCCAGCAGCTCCCTAGACAGGGTCCAAGAGACCCAGTACTTC.

The chain combines TRBV27 with TRBJ2-1; no firm D call. This CDR3 contains 12 residues. V was trimmed by 10 bases and J by 10 bases, leaving 17 bases between them. Germline assignment: CDR1 MNHEY and CDR2 SMNVEV (reference sequence). The CDR3 loop reads CATQTASQEQFF. CDR3 DNA: TGTGCCACCCAGACTGCATCCCAGGAGCAGTTCTTC.

This chain links TRBV28 with TRBJ2-2; tentatively, D is TRBD2 (6 bases). The CDR3 runs to 16 residues. The germline V and J ends were trimmed by 6 bases and 4 bases, with 18 bases remaining between them. The germline gives CDR1 MDHEN, CDR2 SYDVKM. This chain's CDR3 is CASRLGGWVGTGELFF. CDR3 sequence (DNA): TGTGCCAGCAGGTTGGGAGGCTGGGTCGGCACCGGGGAGCTGTTTTTT.

CDR3 in amino acids: CASSSTGQTNTEAFF. The DNA for the CDR3 is TGTGCCAGCAGTTCAACGGGACAGACGAACACTGAAGCTTTCTTT. The J gene is TRBJ1-1, the V gene TRBV27, with 7 bases identical to TRBD1. The CDR3 has 15 amino acids. The V and J ends lost 4 bases and 1 base, in that order; junction bases with no gene match: 6. The germline CDR1 and CDR2 sequences are MNHEY and SMNVEV (reference sequence).

CDR3 region: CASSPGRRDSGTGEQYF. In DNA form, the CDR3 reads TGTGCCAGCAGCCCGGGCCGACGGGACAGTGGGACGGGCGAGCAGTACTTC. This sequence joins TRBV6-2 or TRBV6-3 and TRBJ2-7; the match to TRBD1 covers 7 bases. Losses at the gene ends were 6 bases for V and 6 bases for J; bases not matched to a gene: 20. In germline, CDR1 is MNHEY, CDR2 SVGEGT. CDR3 length: 17 residues.

V and J are TRBV6-6 and TRBJ2-2; 8 bases are shared with TRBD2. The CDR3 sequence is 15 residues long. Per the germline V gene, CDR1 is MNHNY and CDR2 is SVGAGI (reference sequence). V lost 2 bases, J lost 5 bases, and 4 bases stayed unmatched. Here the CDR3 DNA reads TGTGCCAGCAGTTACCTGGGCGGGGGGACCGGGGAGCTGTTTTTT. The encoded protein is CASSYLGGGTGELFF.

The DNA for the CDR3 is TGTGCCACCAGTGAAACAGGGGGATACACTGAAGCTTTCTTT. Translating gives CATSETGGYTEAFF. The V gene is TRBV24-1, the J gene TRBJ1-1, with 8 positions matching TRBD1. The CDR3 has 14 amino acids. Germline CDR1 reads KGHDR; CDR2 reads SFDVKD. The V gene end was trimmed by 4 bases and the J gene end by 3 bases; junction bases not matched to a gene: 3.

The rearrangement uses TRBV2 and TRBJ2-4; tentative D call: TRBD1 (7 bases). Germline V CDR1 and CDR2: SNHLY, FYNNEI. There are 10 residues in the CDR3. V gave up 10 bases and J gave up 16 bases, with 17 bases separating them. The CDR3 sequence is CATGGGSPYF. The DNA of the CDR3 is TGTGCCACCGGAGGGGGCAGCCCCTACTTC.

In its sample, this clone was seen a few times. The chain is built from TRBV5-1 and TRBJ1-3; D is undetermined. Germline-derived CDR1 and CDR2 are SGHRS and YFSETQ. Trimming took 4 bases from V and 0 from J, leaving 5 bases between them. This CDR3 is 13 amino acids long. The CDR3 reads CASSDYSGNTIYF. CDR3 bases: TGCGCCAGCAGCGACTACTCTGGAAACACCATATATTTT.

The chain joins TRBV18 to TRBJ1-3; D remains ambiguous. V gave up 2 bases and J gave up 0 bases, with 8 bases separating them. The CDR3 contains 15 residues. CDR1 is KGHSH and CDR2 is LQKENI in the germline V gene. The DNA for the CDR3 is TGTGCCAGCTCACCAGACATGGGCTCTGGAAACACCATATATTTT. It yields the protein CASSPDMGSGNTIYF.

CDR3 region: CASSPGGLRDGGNEQFF. In DNA, the CDR3 is TGTGCCAGCAGCCCTGGGGGTTTGCGGGATGGAGGCAATGAGCAGTTCTTC. The chain has TRBV7-9 and TRBJ2-1; tentative D call: TRBD2 (6 bases). Trimming shortened V by 5 bases and J by 6 bases, and 23 bases separated the two germline ends. This CDR3 has 17 residues. From germline, CDR1 is SEHNR and CDR2 FQNEAQ (reference sequence).

The chain recombines TRBV5-4 with TRBJ2-1, with 12 bases fitting TRBD1. The germline V gene has CDR1 SGHNT and CDR2 YYREEE (reference sequence). The CDR3 loop spans 15 amino acids. After removal of 2 bases from V and 8 bases from J, the junction contained 5 bases not matched to a gene. The CDR3 coding sequence is TGTGCCAGCAGCTTCCGGGACAGGGGGCAGGATGAGCAGTTCTTC. It yields the protein CASSFRDRGQDEQFF.

The rearrangement joins TRBV11-2 to TRBJ2-4; unclear D gene. CDR1 is SGHAT and CDR2 is FQNNGV in the germline V gene. Trimming pared 4 bases from V and 2 bases from J, leaving 18 bases between. CDR3 length: 17 amino acids. The CDR3 nucleotides are TGTGCCAGCAGCTGCCTCTACCAGGCCCGGTCCAAAAACATTCAGTACTTC. It translates to CASSCLYQARSKNIQYF.

The rearrangement joins TRBV27 to TRBJ2-2, with 10 bases matching TRBD2. CDR1 and CDR2 from the germline V gene are MNHEY and SMNVEV (reference sequence). J was trimmed by 9 bases and V by 4 bases; bases with no gene match: 11. This CDR3 is built from 16 residues. The CDR3 coding sequence is TGTGCCAGCAGTTCGGGAGCGGGAGGGCCTAAATGGGAGCTGTTTTTT. This codes for CASSSGAGGPKWELFF.

The J gene is TRBJ2-7, the V gene TRBV13, with 10 bases aligning to TRBD2. The V gene's germline CDR1 is PRHDT and CDR2 FYEKMQ (reference sequence). The CDR3 runs to 14 residues. With 5 bases clipped from V and 6 bases from J, the junction kept 7 bases outside the gene matches. Written as DNA, the CDR3 is TGTGCCAGCAGCGAGCGGGGGGGTGTAACCGAGCAGTACTTC. It specifies CASSERGGVTEQYF.

The chain carries TRBV27 and TRBJ1-2, with TRBD1 matching 9 bases. The germline V gene has CDR1 MNHEY and CDR2 SMNVEV (reference sequence). Trimming cost V 3 bases and J 9 bases; bases outside gene matches: 11. The CDR3 sequence is 15 residues long. This CDR3 reads CASSFHRDRVNRYTF. The CDR3 DNA reads as TGTGCCAGCAGTTTCCACCGGGACAGGGTAAATCGCTACACCTTC.

This clone was recorded only once. The V and J genes are TRBV14 and TRBJ1-6; 11 nucleotides align to TRBD1. Trimming cost V 0 bases and J 4 bases; bases outside gene matches: 5. Per germline, CDR1 SGHDN and CDR2 FVKESK. CDR3 length: 18 residues. The CDR3 sequence: CASSQDWDRGYYNSPLHF. CDR3 sequence (DNA): TGTGCCAGCAGCCAAGATTGGGACAGGGGGTATTATAATTCACCCCTCCACTTT. Variable domain in full (rest from reference TRBV14 and TRBJ1-6): EAGVTQFPSHSVIEKGQTVTLRCDPISGHDNLYWYRRVMGKEIKFLLHFVKESKQDESGMPNNRFLAERTGGTYSTLKVQPAELEDSGVYFCASSQDWDRGYYNSPLHFGNGTRLTVT.

The gene calls are TRBV3-1 (or the pseudogene TRBV3-2) and TRBJ1-1, with TRBD1 identical over 7 bases. CDR1 and CDR2 from the germline V gene are LGHDT and YNNKEL (reference sequence). With 0 bases clipped from V and 2 bases from J, the junction kept 6 bases outside the gene matches. CDR3 length: 16 residues. CDR3 DNA sequence: TGTGCCAGCAGCCAAGATGCAAGGGGGCCCAACACTGAAGCTTTCTTT. This translates into CASSQDARGPNTEAFF.

The rearrangement links TRBV5-1 to TRBJ2-7, with TRBD1 matching over 8 bases. Germline V gene data show CDR1 as SGHRS and CDR2 as YFSETQ. CDR3 length equals 16 residues. J lost 2 bases, V lost 0 bases, and 7 bases had no gene match. Here the CDR3 reads CASSLAGGTGAYEQYF. CDR3 nucleotide sequence: TGCGCCAGCAGCTTGGCCGGCGGGACAGGCGCCTACGAGCAGTACTTC.

The rearrangement uses TRBV10-3 and TRBJ2-5; 7 bases line up with TRBD2. Germline V gene lookup returns CDR1 ENHRY and CDR2 SYGVKD. The CDR3 contains 16 residues. The J segment lost 1 base and the V segment lost 0 bases, leaving 5 bases of the junction unmatched. The CDR3 loop reads CAISESTRESQETQYF. CDR3 in DNA: TGTGCCATCAGTGAGTCGACGCGGGAGTCCCAAGAGACCCAGTACTTC.

The rearrangement joins TRBV19 to TRBJ2-6; TRBD1 is a possible D gene (6 bases). Trimming left V 8 bases short and J 2 bases short, with 13 bases between. The CDR3 length is 15 residues. Looked up from germline, CDR1 is LNHDA and CDR2 is SQIVND (reference sequence). CDR3 protein: CASQMGAAGANVLTF. The DNA of the CDR3 is TGTGCCAGTCAGATGGGGGCGGCTGGGGCCAACGTCCTGACTTTC.

This clone was recorded once. V gene TRBV24-1 combines with J gene TRBJ2-5, with 8 bases lining up with TRBD1. The CDR3 length is 13 residues. V lost 7 bases to trimming and J lost 1 base; unmatched junction nucleotides: 1. Germline CDR1 and CDR2: KGHDR and SFDVKD. In DNA, the CDR3 is TGTGCCACCAGAGACAGGGGCCAAGAGACCCAGTACTTC. It yields the protein CATRDRGQETQYF.

J is TRBJ1-1 and V is TRBV18; D call uncertain. The CDR3 extends over 13 amino acids. The germline V gene encodes CDR1 KGHSH and CDR2 LQKENI. V lost 5 bases, J lost 10 bases, and 17 bases lay in between. CDR3 in amino acids: CASSEKLQIGAFF. CDR3 coding DNA: TGTGCCAGCTCAGAGAAATTACAGATAGGAGCTTTCTTT.

The CDR3 here is CASSQGTPGLGVETQYF. CDR3 in DNA: TGTGCCAGCAGCCAAGGGACTCCGGGACTAGGGGTGGAGACCCAGTACTTC. The chain links TRBV3-1 (or the pseudogene TRBV3-2) to TRBJ2-5; 8 bases map to TRBD2. CDR3 length equals 17 residues. Germline values: CDR1 LGHDT, CDR2 YNNKEL (reference sequence). V gave up 1 base and J gave up 5 bases; unmatched junction bases: 12.

The CDR3 protein is CASSLTFRGRGGELFF. The DNA of the CDR3 is TGTGCCAGCAGCTTAACGTTCAGGGGGCGAGGCGGGGAGCTGTTTTTT. The chain links TRBV7-3 to TRBJ2-2; 8 nucleotides agree with TRBD1. The trim removed 0 bases at V and 7 bases at J, leaving 7 bases unmatched. The CDR3 consists of 16 residues. Germline CDR1 is SGHTA and CDR2 is FQGTGA.

The genes are TRBV23-1 and TRBJ1-2, with 8 bases that match TRBD1. TRBV23-1 counts as an open reading frame of uncertain function. The CDR3 has 17 residues. V lost 4 bases and J lost 2; bases outside the gene matches: 12. The CDR3 sequence is CASSLSGTGQENYGYTF. CDR3 DNA: TGCGCCAGCAGTCTCAGCGGGACAGGCCAGGAGAACTATGGCTACACCTTC.

The rearrangement links TRBV5-1 to TRBJ1-1; D is unclear. Germline loops: CDR1 SGHRS, CDR2 YFSETQ. The CDR3 runs 12 residues. Trimming left V 0 bases short and J 4 bases short, with 4 bases between. The CDR3 sequence is CASSLGSTEAFF. In nucleotides, the CDR3 is TGCGCCAGCAGCTTGGGGAGCACTGAAGCTTTCTTT.

J is TRBJ2-1 and V is TRBV6-5, with 11 bases lining up with TRBD2. In germline, CDR1 is MNHEY, CDR2 SVGAGI. The CDR3 has 16 amino acids. After removal of 4 bases from V and 3 bases from J, the junction contained 5 bases not matched to a gene. CDR3 sequence reads: CASSSAGTSGYNEQFF. In DNA, the CDR3 is TGTGCCAGCAGTTCCGCCGGGACTAGCGGCTACAATGAGCAGTTCTTC.